Following are 30 T cell receptor beta chains from one sample sequenced in a study of blood T cells in healthy people across ages. Through a sample-barcoded 5' primer and a J-beta primer mix, a second PCR was run for roughly 7 to 11 cycles. MiXCR, run by TCRdb on the 5' RACE reads, gives a single entry per CDR3 protein. Among over 1.5 million distinct CDR3 sequences listed, 49% were seen once. The sample was blood. The receptors come from a woman in her 40s in good health.

The J gene is TRBJ2-5, the V gene TRBV12-3 or TRBV12-4, with no clear D. The V gene lost 2 bases and the J gene lost 1 base, with 11 bases spanning the gap. The CDR3 spans 15 residues. CDR3 loop: CASSLSNRAQETQYF. CDR3 nucleotide sequence: TGTGCCAGCAGTTTAAGCAACAGAGCCCAAGAGACCCAGTACTTC.

The chain recombines TRBV7-6 with TRBJ2-1; no clear D gene. The DNA matches TRBJ2-7 better at its end, which makes the J call doubtful. The CDR3 is 13 amino acids. The germline V gene has CDR1 SGHVS and CDR2 FNYEAQ. The CDR3 DNA reads TGTGCCAGCAGCTTAGATGAGAATAACGAGCAGTACTTC. Translating gives CASSLDENNEQYF.

This clonotype occurred a few times. The chain uses TRBV4-2 and TRBJ2-1; 15 nucleotides agree with TRBD2. The J segment lost 0 bases and the V segment lost 5 bases, leaving 5 bases of the junction unmatched. This CDR3 contains 18 residues. Germline V CDR1 and CDR2: LGHNA, YNFKEQ. The CDR3 loop is CASSGGTSGGLSYNEQFF. The CDR3 DNA reads TGTGCCAGCAGCGGCGGGACTAGCGGGGGGCTCTCCTACAATGAGCAGTTCTTC.

This clonotype was found a few times. The gene calls are TRBV20-1 and TRBJ1-2; D is uncertain. Trimming stripped 3 bases from V and 4 bases from J, with 9 bases between. The CDR3 runs to 12 residues. CDR1 DFQATT and CDR2 SNEGSKA come from the germline V gene (reference sequence). CDR3 loop: CSASETLYGYTF. CDR3 sequence (DNA): TGCAGTGCTAGTGAGACCCTCTATGGCTACACCTTC.

The chain links TRBV9 to TRBJ2-4, with unresolved D. The end of the DNA is better explained by TRBJ2-7, so the J call may be wrong. The CDR3 covers 14 residues. Germline values: CDR1 SGDLS, CDR2 YYNGEE. CDR3 nucleotides: TGTGCCAGCAGCGTAGCATCAGCAACCTACGAGCAGTACTTC. This encodes CASSVASATYEQYF.

The chain combines TRBV5-1 with TRBJ1-2; 7 bases agree with TRBD1. The CDR3 is 14 residues long. J was trimmed by 4 bases and V by 4 bases; bases with no gene match: 7. Germline CDR1 and CDR2: SGHRS and YFSETQ. The CDR3 loop reads CASSADRTVYGYTF. The CDR3 DNA is TGCGCCAGCAGCGCGGACAGGACCGTCTATGGCTACACCTTC.

V and J are TRBV20-1 and TRBJ2-4, with D maybe TRBD1 (5 bases). Near its end, the DNA agrees better with TRBJ2-7, so the J call may be wrong. This CDR3 spans 15 amino acids. Germline lookup yields CDR1 DFQATT and CDR2 SNEGSKA (reference sequence). DNA for the CDR3: TGCAGTGCTAGAACAAGGGGCATATCGTTCTACGAGCAGTACTTC. The encoded protein is CSARTRGISFYEQYF.

There are a few counts of this clonotype. This rearrangement joins TRBV27 to TRBJ1-2; 8 nucleotides align to TRBD1. V was pared by 2 bases and J by 13 bases, with 9 bases of the junction left unmatched. Looked up from germline, CDR1 is MNHEY and CDR2 is SMNVEV (reference sequence). The CDR3 is made up of 13 amino acids. CDR3 region: CASSLEPTGVPTF. CDR3 coding DNA: TGTGCCAGCAGTTTAGAGCCGACAGGGGTACCCACCTTC.

J is TRBJ2-1 and V is TRBV7-3, with 7 bases fitting TRBD2. Germline values: CDR1 SGHTA, CDR2 FQGTGA. This CDR3 contains 16 residues. Germline trimming cut 0 bases from V and 5 bases from J; bases unmatched to any gene: 7. CDR3 in DNA: TGTGCCAGCAGCTTAACCAGGACTAGTCCCAACAATGAGCAGTTCTTC. This encodes CASSLTRTSPNNEQFF.

The genes are TRBV7-2 and TRBJ2-3; the D is unclear. Germline loops: CDR1 SGHTA, CDR2 FQGNSA. The V end was cut by 3 bases, the J end by 6 bases, with 10 bases between. The CDR3 runs 13 residues. The DNA for the CDR3 is TGTGCCAGCAGCTTCCGGGTCCGGGATACGCAGTATTTT. It translates to CASSFRVRDTQYF.

This rearrangement joins TRBV7-9 to TRBJ2-7; D might be TRBD1 (6 bases). The germline V gene encodes CDR1 SEHNR and CDR2 FQNEAQ (reference sequence). CDR3 length: 14 amino acids. Trimming shortened V by 1 base and J by 7 bases, and 14 bases separated the two germline ends. The CDR3 protein is CASSLGDIDNEQYF. The CDR3 DNA reads as TGTGCCAGCAGCTTAGGGGACATCGACAATGAGCAGTACTTC. Drawing the rest from reference TRBV7-9 and TRBJ2-7, the complete variable domain is DTGVSQNPRHKITKRGQNVTFRCDPISEHNRLYWYRQTLGQGPEFLTYFQNEAQLEKSRLLSDRFSAERPKGSFSTLEIQRTEQGDSAMYLCASSLGDIDNEQYFGPGTRLTVT.

This sequence joins TRBV20-1 and TRBJ1-1, with no clear D. This CDR3 has 10 residues. Germline V CDR1 and CDR2: DFQATT, SNEGSKA (reference sequence). V lost 7 bases, J lost 1 base, and 4 bases lay in between. CDR3 sequence: CSVWNTEAFF. DNA of the CDR3: TGCAGTGTTTGGAACACTGAAGCTTTCTTT.

This clonotype was observed a few times. The chain carries TRBV5-6 and TRBJ2-6; TRBD2 is a possible D gene (6 bases). V lost 3 bases and J lost 1, with 17 bases in between. The CDR3 spans 18 residues. Germline V gene lookup returns CDR1 SGHDT and CDR2 YYEEEE. The CDR3 reads CASSSPGGRRSGANVLTF. In DNA, the CDR3 is TGTGCCAGCAGCTCCCCAGGAGGGCGCAGATCTGGGGCCAACGTCCTGACTTTC.

This clonotype was seen a handful of times. The chain joins TRBV7-2 to TRBJ2-5, with TRBD2 matching over 10 bases. With V trimmed by 6 bases and J by 4 bases, 8 bases remained unmatched. CDR3 length: 15 amino acids. Germline CDR1 is SGHTA and CDR2 is FQGNSA. The CDR3 nucleotides read TGTGCCAGCAGACAAGCGGGGGGGTCCCGAGAGACCCAGTACTTC. Translating it yields CASRQAGGSRETQYF. The complete variable domain, with remaining parts taken from reference TRBV7-2 and TRBJ2-5, reads GAGVSQSPSNKVTEKGKDVELRCDPISGHTALYWYRQSLGQGLEFLIYFQGNSAPDKSGLPSDRFSAERTGGSVSTLTIQRTQQEDSAVYLCASRQAGGSRETQYFGPGTRLLVL.

Notes on this clonotype: One base away lies a much larger clone, so this may be a sequencing read error. This chain links TRBV7-9 with TRBJ2-5; 10 bases agree with TRBD2. Germline V gives CDR1 SEHNR, CDR2 FQNEAQ (reference sequence). The CDR3 is made up of 15 amino acids. Trimming at V came to 1 base and at J to 11 bases, leaving 10 bases not matched to a gene. The CDR3 DNA sequence: TGTGCCAGCAGCTTAGACGGGACTAGCGCCAATGAGCAGTACTTC. It encodes CASSLDGTSANEQYF.

The gene calls are TRBV7-9 and TRBJ2-1; the match to TRBD2 covers 16 bases. Trimming cost V 0 bases and J 6 bases; bases outside gene matches: 8. This CDR3 is built from 19 residues. Germline values: CDR1 SEHNR, CDR2 FQNEAQ (reference sequence). DNA for the CDR3: TGTGCCAGCAGCTTAGCGGCCGGGACTAGCGGGGGGGCGGTCAATGAGCAGTTCTTC. Encoded protein: CASSLAAGTSGGAVNEQFF.

CDR3: CASSLFLNEGETQYF. CDR3 nucleotide sequence: TGTGCCAGCAGCTTGTTCCTGAACGAAGGGGAGACCCAGTACTTC. J is TRBJ2-7 and V is TRBV5-6; D is undetermined. Near its end, the DNA agrees better with TRBJ2-5, so the J call may be wrong. The CDR3 covers 15 residues. Germline lookup yields CDR1 SGHDT and CDR2 YYEEEE.

Turning to this clonotype: One end of the junction is discordant with germline, which a read error may explain. The CDR3 loop reads CASSLVAQTRYF. The CDR3 DNA sequence: TGTGCCAGCAGCTTAGTGGCCCAGACCCGGTACTTC. The chain joins TRBV7-2 to TRBJ2-5; D unclear. The CDR3 loop spans 12 amino acids. The germline V gene has CDR1 SGHTA and CDR2 FQGNSA.

The chain is built from TRBV20-1 and TRBJ1-1; D call uncertain. The CDR3 totals 13 residues. Germline assignment: CDR1 DFQATT and CDR2 SNEGSKA (reference sequence). The V and J ends lost 1 base and 3 bases respectively, with 9 bases between them. CDR3 DNA: TGCAGTGCTAGAGGACATAAGGACACTGAAGCTTTCTTT. Residues: CSARGHKDTEAFF.

A few counts support this clonotype. The genes are TRBV20-1 and TRBJ2-4, with D uncertain. Germline V gene data show CDR1 as DFQATT and CDR2 as SNEGSKA (reference sequence). Trimming pared 3 bases from V and 8 bases from J, leaving 14 bases between. This CDR3 has 13 amino acids. Here the CDR3 DNA reads TGCAGTGCTAGGTTGCAGCTTGGGGACATTCAGTACTTC. Protein product: CSARLQLGDIQYF.

The chain couples TRBV20-1 to TRBJ1-3; D is unclear. The V gene's germline CDR1 is DFQATT and CDR2 SNEGSKA (reference sequence). Trimming cost V 0 bases and J 2 bases, with 14 bases left between them. The CDR3 totals 16 residues. CDR3 in amino acids: CSARDAAVSPGNTIYF. For the CDR3, the DNA is TGCAGTGCTAGAGATGCGGCCGTCTCTCCTGGAAACACCATATATTTT.

The chain combines TRBV12-3 or TRBV12-4 with TRBJ1-4; perhaps TRBD1 as D (6 bases). This CDR3 is built from 15 residues. V shed 7 bases and J shed 2 bases, with 14 bases lying between them. The CDR3 reads CASTNTGPTNEKLFF. In nucleotides, the CDR3 is TGTGCCAGCACCAATACAGGGCCCACTAATGAAAAACTGTTTTTT.

The rearrangement joins TRBV20-1 to TRBJ2-1; 9 nucleotides match TRBD2. CDR1 and CDR2 from the germline V gene are DFQATT and SNEGSKA (reference sequence). The CDR3 covers 15 residues. Trimming removed 3 bases from V and 8 bases from J; junction bases left unmatched: 11. The DNA for the CDR3 is TGCAGTGCTAGTTCCGGGCTAGCGGGGAACTATGAGCAGTTCTTC. This translates into CSASSGLAGNYEQFF.

The gene calls are TRBV7-8 and TRBJ2-5, with 8 bases aligning to TRBD2. The CDR3 loop spans 18 amino acids. V lost 0 bases to trimming and J lost 2 bases; unmatched junction nucleotides: 11. CDR1 and CDR2 (germline): SGHVS, FQNEAQ. CDR3 amino acids: CASSLAPTSGLLQETQYF. The CDR3 DNA follows: TGTGCCAGCAGCTTAGCGCCAACTAGCGGTTTGTTACAAGAGACCCAGTACTTC.

The table lists this clonotype with a few counts. The gene calls are TRBV28 and TRBJ2-7, with 9 bases fitting TRBD2. There are 14 residues in the CDR3. V dropped 7 bases and J dropped 3; count of bases not matched to a gene: 7. Per germline, CDR1 MDHEN and CDR2 SYDVKM. This chain's CDR3 is CASTSGLAFYEQYF. The CDR3 DNA sequence: TGTGCCAGCACCTCGGGACTAGCCTTCTACGAGCAGTACTTC.

The chain has TRBV6-2 or TRBV6-3 and TRBJ2-5; D call uncertain. V was pared by 6 bases and J by 0 bases, with 8 bases between. Germline assignment: CDR1 MNHEY and CDR2 SVGEGT. The CDR3 runs 13 residues. The CDR3, as DNA: TGTGCCAGCAGACCCTTCTACCAAGAGACCCAGTACTTC. Its translation: CASRPFYQETQYF.

J is TRBJ2-1 and V is TRBV29-1, with 8 bases that match TRBD2. TRBJ2-7 explains the end of the DNA better; the J call may be wrong. The CDR3 runs to 14 residues. Germline V gene lookup returns CDR1 SQVTM and CDR2 ANQGSEA. CDR3 loop: CSISRRGGGYEQYF. CDR3 nucleotides: TGCAGCATCTCGCGTCGGGGGGGTGGGTACGAGCAGTACTTC.

This clonotype was counted a few times. This chain links TRBV7-2 with TRBJ2-1; D ambiguous. Germline CDR1 is SGHTA and CDR2 is FQGNSA. Trimming took off 0 bases at V and 8 bases at J, with 11 bases between the two ends. The CDR3 runs 14 residues. This chain's CDR3 is CASSLAVNRDEQFF. The CDR3 coding sequence is TGTGCCAGCAGCTTAGCGGTGAATCGGGATGAGCAGTTCTTC.

This clonotype was seen only a few times. The V gene is TRBV15, the J gene TRBJ2-3; 7 bases align to TRBD2. Trimming at V came to 5 bases and at J to 6 bases, leaving 17 bases not matched to a gene. This CDR3 is built from 17 residues. CDR1 is LNHNV and CDR2 is YYDKDF in the germline V gene (reference sequence). Here the CDR3 reads CATSQPTSAILGDTQYF. CDR3 bases: TGTGCCACCAGCCAACCCACTAGCGCCATACTAGGGGATACGCAGTATTTT. The variable domain in full, completed from reference TRBV15 and TRBJ2-3, reads DAMVIQNPRYQVTQFGKPVTLSCSQTLNHNVMYWYQQKSSQAPKLLFHYYDKDFNNEADTPDNFQSRRPNTSFCFLDIRSPGLGDTAMYLCATSQPTSAILGDTQYFGPGTRLTVL.

There are a few counts of this clonotype. The chain links TRBV7-2 to TRBJ2-3; a weak D match, TRBD2 (6 bases). CDR3 length equals 16 residues. With 0 bases removed from V and 3 bases from J, the gap between germline ends came to 13 bases. Per the germline V gene, CDR1 is SGHTA and CDR2 is FQGNSA. CDR3 coding DNA: TGTGCCAGCAGCTTAGCCGCGGGACTTACAACAGATACGCAGTATTTT. This translates into CASSLAAGLTTDTQYF.